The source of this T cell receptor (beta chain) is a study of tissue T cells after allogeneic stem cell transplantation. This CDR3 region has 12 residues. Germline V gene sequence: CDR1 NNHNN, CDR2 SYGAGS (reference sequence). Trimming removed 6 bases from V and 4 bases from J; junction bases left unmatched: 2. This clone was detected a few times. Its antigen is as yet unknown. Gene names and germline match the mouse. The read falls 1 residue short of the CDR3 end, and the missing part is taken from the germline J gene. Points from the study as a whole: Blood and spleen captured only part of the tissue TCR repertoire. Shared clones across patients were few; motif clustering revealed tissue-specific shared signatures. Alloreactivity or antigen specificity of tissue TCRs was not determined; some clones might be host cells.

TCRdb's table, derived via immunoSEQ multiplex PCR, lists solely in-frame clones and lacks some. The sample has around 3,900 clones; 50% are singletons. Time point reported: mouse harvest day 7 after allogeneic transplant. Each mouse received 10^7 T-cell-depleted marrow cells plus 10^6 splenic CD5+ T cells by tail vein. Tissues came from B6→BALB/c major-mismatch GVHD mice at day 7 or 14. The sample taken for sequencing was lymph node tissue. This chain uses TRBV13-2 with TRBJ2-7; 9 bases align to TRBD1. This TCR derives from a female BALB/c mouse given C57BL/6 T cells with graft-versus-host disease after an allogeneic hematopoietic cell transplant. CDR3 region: CASEDRGYEQYF. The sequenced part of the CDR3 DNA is TGTGCCAGCGAGGACAGGGGTTATGAACAGTAC.